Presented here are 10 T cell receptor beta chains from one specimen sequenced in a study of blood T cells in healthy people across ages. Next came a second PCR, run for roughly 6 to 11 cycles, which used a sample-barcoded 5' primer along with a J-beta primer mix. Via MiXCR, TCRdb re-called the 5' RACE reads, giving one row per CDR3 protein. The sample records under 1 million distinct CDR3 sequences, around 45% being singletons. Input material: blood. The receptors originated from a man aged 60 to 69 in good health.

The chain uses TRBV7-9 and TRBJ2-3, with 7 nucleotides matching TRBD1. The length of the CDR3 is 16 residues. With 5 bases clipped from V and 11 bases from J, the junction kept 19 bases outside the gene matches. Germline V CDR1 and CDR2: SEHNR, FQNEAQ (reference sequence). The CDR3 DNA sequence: TGTGCCAGCAGCCCAACTGGACAGGTGAATAAGGAGAAGCAGTATTTT. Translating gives CASSPTGQVNKEKQYF.

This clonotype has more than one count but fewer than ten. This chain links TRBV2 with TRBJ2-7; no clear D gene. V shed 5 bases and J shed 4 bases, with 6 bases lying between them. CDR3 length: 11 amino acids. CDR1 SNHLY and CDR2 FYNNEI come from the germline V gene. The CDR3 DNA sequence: TGTGCCAGCAGTATAAAGTACGAGCAGTACTTC. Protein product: CASSIKYEQYF.

This chain's CDR3 is CASSLPTGRVGYTF. The CDR3 region has the DNA TGTGCCAGCAGCCTACCTACAGGGCGGGTAGGCTACACCTTC. This chain connects TRBV7-9 to TRBJ1-2; TRBD1 might be the D (6 bases). Germline values: CDR1 SEHNR, CDR2 FQNEAQ (reference sequence). Trimming left V 5 bases short and J 8 bases short, with 18 bases between. The CDR3 runs to 14 residues.

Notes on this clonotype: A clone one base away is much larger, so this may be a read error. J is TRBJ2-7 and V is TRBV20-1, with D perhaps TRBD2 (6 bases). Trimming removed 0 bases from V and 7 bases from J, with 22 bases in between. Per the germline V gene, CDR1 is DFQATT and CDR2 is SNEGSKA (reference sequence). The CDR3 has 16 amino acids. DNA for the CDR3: TGCAGTGCTAGAGATGGCTCCCGCGGGGCCCACAATGAGCAGTACTTC. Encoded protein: CSARDGSRGAHNEQYF.

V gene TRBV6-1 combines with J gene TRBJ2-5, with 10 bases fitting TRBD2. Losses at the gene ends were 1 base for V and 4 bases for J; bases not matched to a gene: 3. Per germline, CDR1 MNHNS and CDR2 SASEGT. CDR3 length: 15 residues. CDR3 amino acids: CASSEGTSGVETQYF. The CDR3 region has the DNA TGTGCCAGCAGTGAAGGAACTAGCGGGGTAGAGACCCAGTACTTC.

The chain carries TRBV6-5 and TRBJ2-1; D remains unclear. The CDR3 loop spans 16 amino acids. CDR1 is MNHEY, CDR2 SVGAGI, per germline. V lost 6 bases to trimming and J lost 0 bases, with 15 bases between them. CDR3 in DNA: TGTGCCAGCAGCCAGAAGGGCGGAATCTCCTACAATGAGCAGTTCTTC. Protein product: CASSQKGGISYNEQFF.

DNA for the CDR3: TGTGCCAGCAGAGCGGGGGGAGGGAACAATGAGCAGTTCTTC. This gives the protein CASRAGGGNNEQFF. The rearrangement links TRBV6-6 to TRBJ2-1; 9 bases are shared with TRBD2. Germline CDR1 is MNHNY and CDR2 is SVGAGI (reference sequence). V was pared by 6 bases and J by 5 bases, with 5 bases of the junction left unmatched. This CDR3 is 14 amino acids long.

The CDR3 reads CASNRTSYNEQYF. The CDR3 DNA reads TGTGCCAGCAACCGTACGTCTTACAATGAGCAGTACTTC. The V and J genes are TRBV13 and TRBJ2-7, with no clear D. With 7 bases removed from V and 7 bases from J, the gap between germline ends came to 17 bases. Germline CDR1 is PRHDT and CDR2 is FYEKMQ (reference sequence). CDR3 length: 13 amino acids.

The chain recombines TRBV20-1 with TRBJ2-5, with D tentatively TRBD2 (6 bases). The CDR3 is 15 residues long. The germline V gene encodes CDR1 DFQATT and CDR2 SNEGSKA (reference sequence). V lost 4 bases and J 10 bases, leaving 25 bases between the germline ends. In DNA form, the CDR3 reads TGCAGTGCTACTACCCTTCCCGGGACTCTAGAGGACCAGTACTTC. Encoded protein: CSATTLPGTLEDQYF.

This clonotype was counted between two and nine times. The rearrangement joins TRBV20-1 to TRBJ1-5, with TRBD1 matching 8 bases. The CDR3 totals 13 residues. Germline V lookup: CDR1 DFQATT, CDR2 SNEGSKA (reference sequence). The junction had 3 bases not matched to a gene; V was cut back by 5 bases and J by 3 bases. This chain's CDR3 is CSAATGVNQPQHF. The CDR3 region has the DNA TGCAGTGCTGCGACAGGGGTCAATCAGCCCCAGCATTTT.